This passage covers 31 T cell receptor beta chains from one sample sequenced in a study of radiation and T cells in renal cell carcinoma. This table comes from immunoSEQ multiplex PCR, and its TCRdb copy is limited to in-frame clones, with some not included. The data hold about 120,000 clones, with more than 80% observed a single time. Time point of the sample: blood 2 weeks post-SBRT. The treatment was: 15 Gy SBRT to primary tumor, nephrectomy 4 weeks later. Material: blood, obtained from a patient whose treatment included radiotherapy and nephrectomy. The source of these receptors is a woman aged 60 to 75 with renal cell carcinoma.

This chain uses TRBV7-9 with TRBJ1-3, with unresolved D. The V and J ends lost 4 bases and 5 bases respectively, with 9 bases between them. Germline assignment: CDR1 SEHNR and CDR2 FQNEAQ (reference sequence). This CDR3 is built from 13 residues. This CDR3 reads CASSSGPRNTIYF. CDR3 DNA: TGTGCCAGCAGCTCTGGACCGCGAAACACCATATATTTT. Filled out from reference TRBV7-9 and TRBJ1-3, the complete variable domain reads DTGVSQNPRHKITKRGQNVTFRCDPISEHNRLYWYRQTLGQGPEFLTYFQNEAQLEKSRLLSDRFSAERPKGSFSTLEIQRTEQGDSAMYLCASSSGPRNTIYFGEGSWLTVV.

CDR3 protein: CASSGQQGYNEQFF. CDR3 in DNA: TGTGCCAGCAGTGGCCAACAGGGTTACAATGAGCAGTTCTTC. V usage is TRBV6-1 and J usage is TRBJ2-1, with D possibly being TRBD1 (6 bases). Trimming shortened V by 4 bases and J by 4 bases, and 11 bases separated the two germline ends. CDR1 is MNHNS and CDR2 is SASEGT in the germline V gene. The CDR3 contains 14 residues.

The rearrangement uses TRBV7-9 and TRBJ2-3; D gene ambiguous. This CDR3 contains 13 residues. Trimming stripped 3 bases from V and 2 bases from J, with 6 bases between. Germline assignment: CDR1 SEHNR and CDR2 FQNEAQ (reference sequence). CDR3 DNA: TGTGCCAGCAGCTTCGGCACCACAGATACGCAGTATTTT. Translated, it gives CASSFGTTDTQYF.

This clone was seen more than once but under ten times. This chain joins TRBV7-3 and TRBJ2-6, with D perhaps TRBD1 (6 bases). Per the germline V gene, CDR1 is SGHTA and CDR2 is FQGTGA. This CDR3 has 17 residues. Trimming pared 2 bases from V and 4 bases from J, leaving 15 bases between. In DNA form, the CDR3 reads TGTGCCAGCAGCTTAGCGTCAGGGGTGTACGGGGCCAACGTCCTGACTTTC. Protein product: CASSLASGVYGANVLTF.

This chain links TRBV5-1 with TRBJ2-7; TRBD1 is a possible D gene (7 bases). Germline loops: CDR1 SGHRS, CDR2 YFSETQ. The CDR3 has 15 amino acids. Trimming removed 4 bases from V and 0 bases from J, with 14 bases in between. The CDR3 coding sequence is TGCGCCAGCAGCCCCCCAGGGGGGAGCTCCTACGAGCAGTACTTC. Encoded protein: CASSPPGGSSYEQYF.

The chain carries TRBV5-1 and TRBJ2-5, with D possibly TRBD2 on 5 matching bases. V lost 1 base to trimming and J lost 5 bases, with 18 bases between them. Germline V lookup: CDR1 SGHRS, CDR2 YFSETQ. The CDR3 length is 16 residues. The CDR3 loop reads CASSLNGNLGGETQYF. As DNA, the CDR3 is TGCGCCAGCAGCTTGAACGGGAATTTGGGTGGCGAGACCCAGTACTTC.

Ten or more counts support this clone. V usage is TRBV2 and J usage is TRBJ1-1, with D perhaps TRBD1 (5 bases). This CDR3 contains 15 residues. Germline loops: CDR1 SNHLY, CDR2 FYNNEI. The V and J ends lost 6 bases and 2 bases respectively, with 16 bases between them. The chain's CDR3 is CASSPGDGGNTEAFF. CDR3 DNA: TGTGCCAGCAGCCCTGGGGACGGAGGAAACACTGAAGCTTTCTTT.

This clone was seen a few times. The chain is built from TRBV5-1 and TRBJ2-5, with D possibly called TRBD1 or TRBD2 (5 bases each). Trimming took 0 bases from V and 2 from J, leaving 17 bases between them. The germline gives CDR1 SGHRS, CDR2 YFSETQ. This CDR3 region has 17 residues. The CDR3 nucleotides read TGCGCCAGCAGCTTGGGGTGGGGCCAGGGAGAGCAAGAGACCCAGTACTTC. Translation: CASSLGWGQGEQETQYF.

The chain uses TRBV6-1 and TRBJ1-5; D unclear. The germline V and J ends were trimmed by 6 bases and 6 bases, with 6 bases remaining between them. CDR1 is MNHNS, CDR2 SASEGT, per germline. There are 11 residues in the CDR3. The CDR3 here is CASSHSQPQHF. The CDR3 nucleotides are TGTGCCAGCAGCCATAGTCAGCCCCAGCATTTT.

About this clone: A junction boundary mismatches the germline segment, possibly from a read error. The chain employs TRBV7-7 and TRBJ2-1, with 7 bases fitting TRBD2. This CDR3 comprises 12 residues. Germline CDR1 SSHAT, CDR2 FNYEAQ (reference sequence). The CDR3 bases are TGTGCTAGCAAGGCGGGAGAGGGTGAGCAGTTCTTC. Residues: CASKAGEGEQFF. Full variable domain (missing parts from reference TRBV7-7 and TRBJ2-1): GAGVSQSPRYKVTKRGQDVTLRCDPISSHATLYWYQQALGQGPEFLTYFNYEAQPDKSGLPSDRFSAERPEGSISTLTIQRTEQRDSAMYRCASKAGEGEQFFGPGTRLTVL.

The chain recombines TRBV9 with TRBJ2-4; TRBD2 matches 7 bases. Losses at the gene ends were 7 bases for V and 1 base for J; bases not matched to a gene: 5. Germline CDR1 SGDLS, CDR2 YYNGEE. The CDR3 consists of 14 residues. CDR3 region: CASGAGVAKNIQYF. For the CDR3, the DNA is TGTGCCAGCGGGGCGGGGGTTGCCAAAAACATTCAGTACTTC.

This clone was seen a few times. The J gene is TRBJ1-2, the V gene TRBV5-1; a possible D gene is TRBD1 (5 bases). The germline V gene has CDR1 SGHRS and CDR2 YFSETQ. The CDR3 sequence is 13 residues long. The V and J ends lost 4 bases and 4 bases respectively, with 11 bases between them. The CDR3 region has the DNA TGCGCCAGCAGCCTTGAGGGACTCTATGGCTACACCTTC. Translated, it gives CASSLEGLYGYTF.

The V call is TRBV9, the J call TRBJ1-3; a possible D gene is TRBD1 (6 bases). Germline V gene lookup returns CDR1 SGDLS and CDR2 YYNGEE. Trimming took 4 bases from V and 2 from J, leaving 13 bases between them. The CDR3 extends over 15 amino acids. CDR3 sequence: CASSLGRTAGNTIYF. DNA for the CDR3: TGTGCCAGCAGCCTAGGGAGGACAGCTGGAAACACCATATATTTT.

The V gene is TRBV14, the J gene TRBJ1-2, with D unresolved. V dropped 2 bases and J dropped 0 bases, with 16 bases sitting between them. The CDR3 has 17 amino acids. Germline CDR1 and CDR2: SGHDN and FVKESK. CDR3 coding DNA: TGTGCCAGCAGCCAACAACCAGTCACGTTAGCTAACTATGGCTACACCTTC. Its translation: CASSQQPVTLANYGYTF.

The rearrangement joins TRBV9 to TRBJ1-1; D is ambiguous. This CDR3 region has 13 residues. V lost 2 bases to trimming and J lost 1 base, with 6 bases between them. Germline CDR1 reads SGDLS; CDR2 reads YYNGEE. CDR3 protein: CASSVTANTEAFF. The CDR3 DNA sequence: TGTGCCAGCAGCGTCACCGCGAACACTGAAGCTTTCTTT.

The rearrangement links TRBV6-1 to TRBJ1-6, with 7 bases matching TRBD1. J was trimmed by 8 bases and V by 7 bases; bases with no gene match: 11. The CDR3 contains 15 residues. Per the germline V gene, CDR1 is MNHNS and CDR2 is SASEGT. The CDR3 loop reads CASTEGGGGDSPLHF. The CDR3 coding sequence is TGTGCCAGCACCGAAGGGGGAGGGGGCGATTCACCCCTCCACTTT.

V gene TRBV5-1 combines with J gene TRBJ2-7; D is unresolved. The CDR3 sequence is 13 residues long. The germline V gene encodes CDR1 SGHRS and CDR2 YFSETQ. The V end was cut by 5 bases, the J end by 0 bases, with 9 bases between. The CDR3 bases are TGCGCCAGCAGGGCAGACGACTCCTACGAGCAGTACTTC. As protein: CASRADDSYEQYF. The whole variable domain, remainder taken from reference TRBV5-1 and TRBJ2-7, is KAGVTQTPRYLIKTRGQQVTLSCSPISGHRSVSWYQQTPGQGLQFLFEYFSETQRNKGNFPGRFSGRQFSNSRSEMNVSTLELGDSALYLCASRADDSYEQYFGPGTRLTVT.

The J gene is TRBJ1-1, the V gene TRBV19; the D gene is possibly TRBD1 (5 bases). V was shortened by 4 bases and J by 3 bases, with 9 bases between the two germline ends. This CDR3 is built from 13 residues. CDR1 and CDR2 from the germline V gene are LNHDA and SQIVND (reference sequence). Here the CDR3 DNA reads TGTGCCAGTAGTACCGGGGGGGACACTGAAGCTTTCTTT. Protein: CASSTGGDTEAFF.

The rearrangement uses TRBV7-9 and TRBJ2-7; 7 nucleotides match TRBD2. The CDR3 sequence is 14 residues long. J gave up 4 bases and V 1 base, and 4 bases lay outside the gene matches. The V gene's germline CDR1 is SEHNR and CDR2 FQNEAQ (reference sequence). The CDR3 sequence: CASSLEGRGYEQYF. Here the CDR3 DNA reads TGTGCCAGCAGCTTAGAAGGGAGGGGTTACGAGCAGTACTTC.

This chain links TRBV2 with TRBJ2-5, with 8 bases identical to TRBD1. CDR1 and CDR2 from the germline V gene are SNHLY and FYNNEI. The CDR3 is 14 amino acids. Losses at the gene ends were 6 bases for V and 5 bases for J; bases not matched to a gene: 8. CDR3 sequence (DNA): TGTGCCAGCAGCCGGGACAGGAGGGGGGAGACCCAGTACTTC. As protein: CASSRDRRGETQYF.

The chain recombines TRBV6-6 with TRBJ1-2; 9 positions agree with TRBD1. Per germline, CDR1 MNHNY and CDR2 SVGAGI (reference sequence). V gave up 4 bases and J gave up 6 bases; unmatched junction bases: 6. CDR3 length: 14 amino acids. CDR3 protein: CASSSTTGGDGYTF. The CDR3 bases are TGTGCCAGCAGTTCCACCACAGGGGGCGATGGCTACACCTTC.

The rearrangement uses TRBV27 and TRBJ2-7; the match to TRBD1 covers 10 bases. The ends lost 6 bases at V and 5 bases at J; junction bases unmatched: 7. This CDR3 is 14 amino acids long. Germline lookup yields CDR1 MNHEY and CDR2 SMNVEV (reference sequence). This chain's CDR3 is CASRRDRGKDEQYF. CDR3 coding DNA: TGTGCCAGCAGACGGGACAGGGGAAAGGACGAGCAGTACTTC.

V gene TRBV6-1 combines with J gene TRBJ2-2, with D tentatively TRBD2 (6 bases). CDR3 size: 14 residues. The germline V gene encodes CDR1 MNHNS and CDR2 SASEGT. The V gene lost 1 base and the J gene lost 4 bases, with 7 bases spanning the gap. The CDR3 reads CASSEGRVTGELFF. The DNA for the CDR3 is TGTGCCAGCAGTGAAGGGAGGGTCACCGGGGAGCTGTTTTTT.

The chain uses TRBV11-2 and TRBJ1-5; no clear D. Germline V gene sequence: CDR1 SGHAT, CDR2 FQNNGV. V was trimmed by 1 base and J by 4 bases, leaving 11 bases between them. CDR3 length: 15 residues. The CDR3 loop is CASSLGFGPNQPQHF. The CDR3 DNA follows: TGTGCCAGCAGCTTAGGATTCGGGCCTAATCAGCCCCAGCATTTT.

The V call is TRBV19, the J call TRBJ2-5; a possible D gene is TRBD1 (5 bases). With 4 bases removed from V and 5 bases from J, the gap between germline ends came to 8 bases. CDR3 length: 12 residues. Germline V gene sequence: CDR1 LNHDA, CDR2 SQIVND (reference sequence). The DNA of the CDR3 is TGTGCCAGTAGTAGCCAGGGTGAGACCCAGTACTTC. It codes for CASSSQGETQYF.

The rearrangement uses TRBV6-5 and TRBJ2-2; weak D call: TRBD1 (7 bases). The CDR3 sequence is 14 residues long. Germline V gene lookup returns CDR1 MNHEY and CDR2 SVGAGI. Trimming pared 8 bases from V and 4 bases from J, leaving 14 bases between. The CDR3 is CASRRDRLTGELFF. CDR3 nucleotide sequence: TGTGCCAGCCGGCGGGACAGACTCACCGGGGAGCTGTTTTTT.

The chain couples TRBV4-1 to TRBJ2-3; no clear D gene. The CDR3 contains 15 residues. Trimming cost V 4 bases and J 5 bases, with 16 bases left between them. Germline CDR1 MGHRA, CDR2 YSYEKL. In DNA, the CDR3 is TGCGCCAGCAGCCCCCGACCGCATCTGGGAGATACGCAGTATTTT. Its translation is CASSPRPHLGDTQYF.

With regard to this clone: The same CDR3 is also encoded by other DNA sequences in this sample. The chain employs TRBV6-6 and TRBJ1-1; D not resolved. Germline V gene data show CDR1 as MNHNY and CDR2 as SVGAGI (reference sequence). This CDR3 has 12 amino acids. V lost 2 bases, J lost 4 bases, and 5 bases lay in between. The CDR3 region is CASSYGSTEAFF. CDR3 DNA: TGTGCCAGCAGTTACGGGTCCACTGAAGCTTTCTTT.

This chain joins TRBV20-1 and TRBJ2-5, with TRBD1 as a possible D gene (6 bases). V dropped 5 bases and J dropped 5 bases, with 9 bases sitting between them. CDR3 length: 11 amino acids. Germline V gene sequence: CDR1 DFQATT, CDR2 SNEGSKA (reference sequence). The CDR3, as DNA: TGCAGTGCTCTTAGGGGGGAGACCCAGTACTTC. It encodes CSALRGETQYF.

The gene calls are TRBV5-6 and TRBJ1-5; D is perhaps TRBD1 (6 bases). The V gene lost 0 bases and the J gene lost 6 bases, with 7 bases spanning the gap. The germline V gene has CDR1 SGHDT and CDR2 YYEEEE. This CDR3 region has 13 residues. CDR3 amino acids: CASSLDRAQPQHF. DNA for the CDR3: TGTGCCAGCAGCTTGGACAGGGCTCAGCCCCAGCATTTT. Full variable domain (outside the CDR3, taken from reference TRBV5-6 and TRBJ1-5): DAGVTQSPTHLIKTRGQQVTLRCSPKSGHDTVSWYQQALGQGPQFIFQYYEEEERQRGNFPDRFSGHQFPNYSSELNVNALLLGDSALYLCASSLDRAQPQHFGDGTRLSIL.

This sequence joins TRBV19 and TRBJ2-5; 7 nucleotides agree with TRBD2. V shed 1 base, J shed 3 bases, and the junction held 5 bases outside the gene matches. CDR3 length equals 15 residues. CDR1 is LNHDA, CDR2 SQIVND, per germline (reference sequence). The CDR3 reads CASSIAVSGEETQYF. In DNA, the CDR3 is TGTGCCAGTAGTATAGCAGTAAGCGGGGAAGAGACCCAGTACTTC.